This T cell receptor beta chain was identified during a study of beta chain features in type 1 diabetes. Every isolated RNA sample was fully reverse transcribed, so sequencing captured expressed TCRB transcripts. Clones were sequenced by immunoSEQ multiplex PCR, and TCRdb holds only the in-frame ones, with some missing. The sample has under 300,000 clones, roughly a tenth seen once. This clone was counted a few times. Its antigen is not known. Study results and caveats: Within each of all four CD4+ subsets, Type 1 diabetes patients had TCRB CDR3s that were moderately but significantly shorter.

The length of the CDR3 is 13 residues. Between the trimmed V and J ends, which lost 3 bases and 5 bases, there was a span of 13 bases. Germline V gene data show CDR1 as SQVTM and CDR2 as ANQGSEA. This sequence was found in a man aged 25-45 years with type 1 diabetes. The genes are TRBV29-1 and TRBJ2-5; weak D call: TRBD1 (6 bases). Sequenced: naive CD4+ T cells from blood. The CDR3 spells CSVERQVAETQYF. Written as DNA, the CDR3 is TGCAGCGTTGAGCGACAGGTTGCGGAGACCCAGTACTTC.